This T cell receptor (beta chain) was sequenced in a study of monozygotic twins with inflammatory bowel disease. Study-wide results and limits: Resolution of different T cell subtypes was not achieved. No repertoire similarity difference was seen between concordant and discordant twins; power was possibly limited.

The UMIs contained a 6-nucleotide sample barcode. They were added by template switching during cDNA synthesis. Nested amplification of TCRalpha and TCRbeta cDNA involved two PCRs of approximately 16 and 10 cycles. TCRdb reprocessed the 5' RACE reads, with one entry per CDR3 protein and no DNA. The sample has approximately 330,000 distinct CDR3 sequences. CDR1 is SGHRS, CDR2 YFSETQ, per germline. The CDR3 runs 15 residues. In regard to this clonotype: What it binds is not known.

The V gene is TRBV5-1, the J gene TRBJ1-1. The source is a human donor with ulcerative colitis or Crohn's disease, or a healthy co-twin of an affected twin (not recorded which). Sequencing was done on a sample of blood. The CDR3 loop reads CASSLDLDPNTEAFF.